What follows are 8 T cell receptor beta chains derived from one specimen sequenced in a study of blood T cell repertoires in COVID-19. Clones were sequenced by immunoSEQ multiplex PCR, and TCRdb holds only the in-frame ones, with some missing. The sample contains approximately 53,000 clones, approximately 86% of which appear only once. Sequencing was done on a sample of peripheral blood. Receptor source: a woman of 80 years or more with COVID-19, enrolled during active disease.

The chain has TRBV18 and TRBJ2-3; the match to TRBD1 covers 9 bases. CDR3 length: 15 amino acids. V was clipped by 2 bases and J by 6 bases; unmatched bases: 6. CDR1 KGHSH and CDR2 LQKENI come from the germline V gene. This chain's CDR3 is CASSPGQGLMDTQYF. Here the CDR3 DNA reads TGTGCCAGCTCACCAGGACAGGGGTTAATGGATACGCAGTATTTT. The full variable domain, with the rest looked up from reference TRBV18 and TRBJ2-3, is NAGVMQNPRHLVRRRGQEARLRCSPMKGHSHVYWYRQLPEEGLKFMVYLQKENIIDESGMPKERFSAEFPKEGPSILRIQQVVRGDSAAYFCASSPGQGLMDTQYFGPGTRLTVL.

The chain combines TRBV27 with TRBJ2-3; D possibly corresponds to TRBD2 (6 bases). This CDR3 region has 14 residues. Trimming took off 3 bases at V and 0 bases at J, with 7 bases between the two ends. Germline-derived CDR1 and CDR2 are MNHEY and SMNVEV (reference sequence). The CDR3 sequence is CASSFGLSTDTQYF. For the CDR3, the DNA is TGTGCCAGCAGTTTCGGACTAAGCACAGATACGCAGTATTTT.

CDR3 sequence: CASSLDYSGGAEQFF. For the CDR3, the DNA is TGTGCCAGCTCACTAGACTATAGCGGGGGGGCTGAGCAGTTCTTC. This rearrangement joins TRBV18 to TRBJ2-1; 11 nucleotides agree with TRBD2. J was trimmed by 9 bases and V by 4 bases; bases with no gene match: 8. The CDR3 is made up of 15 amino acids. Germline V gene sequence: CDR1 KGHSH, CDR2 LQKENI.

The chain uses TRBV6-5 and TRBJ2-7; 8 positions match TRBD2. The CDR3 covers 14 residues. Trimming removed 7 bases from V and 3 bases from J; junction bases left unmatched: 8. Looked up from germline, CDR1 is MNHEY and CDR2 is SVGAGI. The CDR3 is CASKPGGGLYEQYF. The CDR3, as DNA: TGTGCCAGCAAGCCGGGGGGGGGTCTCTACGAGCAGTACTTC.

The V call is TRBV7-2, the J call TRBJ2-7, with D perhaps TRBD2 (7 bases). The germline V gene encodes CDR1 SGHTA and CDR2 FQGNSA. This CDR3 has 14 amino acids. Trimming pared 0 bases from V and 4 bases from J, leaving 10 bases between. The CDR3 DNA sequence: TGTGCCAGCAGCTTAGCGGGGGGGCTATACGAGCAGTACTTC. Its translation is CASSLAGGLYEQYF. Full variable domain (remainder filled in from reference TRBV7-2 and TRBJ2-7): GAGVSQSPSNKVTEKGKDVELRCDPISGHTALYWYRQSLGQGLEFLIYFQGNSAPDKSGLPSDRFSAERTGGSVSTLTIQRTQQEDSAVYLCASSLAGGLYEQYFGPGTRLTVT.

This clone was counted a single time. V and J are TRBV9 and TRBJ1-1; tentative D call: TRBD1 (5 bases). This CDR3 spans 14 amino acids. V was pared by 4 bases and J by 5 bases, with 15 bases between. CDR1 SGDLS and CDR2 YYNGEE come from the germline V gene. The CDR3 spells CASSPRGARTEAFF. The CDR3 DNA is TGTGCCAGCAGCCCACGCGGGGCGCGAACTGAAGCTTTCTTT.

V is TRBV27 and J is TRBJ1-6; 10 positions agree with TRBD1. The CDR3 consists of 15 residues. J was trimmed by 8 bases and V by 8 bases; bases with no gene match: 9. The V gene's germline CDR1 is MNHEY and CDR2 SMNVEV (reference sequence). The CDR3 DNA reads as TGTGCCAGCCGGGACGGGGACAGGGGTCATTCACCCCTCCACTTT. Translating it yields CASRDGDRGHSPLHF.

CDR3 protein: CASGGGRPTSYNEQFF. For the CDR3, the DNA is TGTGCCAGCGGGGGGGGTCGGCCCACCTCCTACAATGAGCAGTTCTTC. J is TRBJ2-1 and V is TRBV7-9, with 7 bases lining up with TRBD2. The CDR3 is made up of 16 amino acids. Trimming took 8 bases from V and 0 from J; bases not matched to a gene: 10. From germline, CDR1 is SEHNR and CDR2 FQNEAQ (reference sequence).